This passage covers 6 T cell receptor beta chains from one sample sequenced in a study of blood T cell repertoires in COVID-19. Using immunoSEQ multiplex PCR, the repertoire was profiled, and TCRdb retains in-frame clones only, with some absent. This sample carries about 190,000 clones, roughly 86% of them seen once, and the ten largest clones take approximately 25%. The sequenced material came from PBMCs or T cells enriched from blood (not recorded which). These receptors were taken from a woman between 40 and 55 years old in a cohort exposed to, infected with or recovered from COVID-19 (not recorded which).

The gene calls are TRBV6-5 and TRBJ2-7; tentatively, D is TRBD2 (6 bases). The CDR3 contains 15 residues. Germline assignment: CDR1 MNHEY and CDR2 SVGAGI. V lost 0 bases to trimming and J lost 2 bases, with 11 bases between them. The DNA of the CDR3 is TGTGCCAGCAGTTACTCGGCGGGATCAACCTACGAGCAGTACTTC. Translating gives CASSYSAGSTYEQYF.

Points on this clone: This same CDR3 is encoded by further DNA sequences in the sample. This chain joins TRBV5-1 and TRBJ1-1; no clear D. The CDR3 totals 13 residues. Trimming left V 2 bases short and J 4 bases short, with 9 bases between. CDR1 and CDR2 from the germline V gene are SGHRS and YFSETQ. The CDR3 coding sequence is TGCGCCAGCAGCTTTTCCCGGAGCACTGAAGCTTTCTTT. This codes for CASSFSRSTEAFF.

The chain carries TRBV11-2 and TRBJ1-1; the D is unclear. The germline gives CDR1 SGHAT, CDR2 FQNNGV. V shed 0 bases and J shed 0 bases, with 8 bases lying between them. This CDR3 contains 15 residues. The CDR3 DNA sequence: TGTGCCAGCAGCTTAGATCTGAGCATGAACACTGAAGCTTTCTTT. Its protein is CASSLDLSMNTEAFF.

The chain employs TRBV9 and TRBJ1-5, with D unresolved. Germline assignment: CDR1 SGDLS and CDR2 YYNGEE. Trimming took off 2 bases at V and 1 base at J, with 10 bases between the two ends. The CDR3 runs 15 residues. CDR3 DNA: TGTGCCAGCAGCGTGGGCAGTTTGAGCAATCAGCCCCAGCATTTT. As protein: CASSVGSLSNQPQHF.

The rearrangement uses TRBV7-9 and TRBJ1-2; D call uncertain. The CDR3 is made up of 14 amino acids. The germline V and J ends were trimmed by 5 bases and 8 bases, with 18 bases remaining between them. Germline V gives CDR1 SEHNR, CDR2 FQNEAQ (reference sequence). In nucleotides, the CDR3 is TGTGCCAGCAGCCCTCCAGTGGGAGTTAAGGGCTACACCTTC. As protein: CASSPPVGVKGYTF. The whole variable domain, remainder taken from reference TRBV7-9 and TRBJ1-2, is DTGVSQNPRHKITKRGQNVTFRCDPISEHNRLYWYRQTLGQGPEFLTYFQNEAQLEKSRLLSDRFSAERPKGSFSTLEIQRTEQGDSAMYLCASSPPVGVKGYTFGSGTRLTVV.

The rearrangement joins TRBV2 to TRBJ1-1; D remains unclear. The germline V and J ends were trimmed by 6 bases and 0 bases, with 8 bases remaining between them. The CDR3 consists of 13 residues. CDR1 and CDR2 from the germline V gene are SNHLY and FYNNEI. In nucleotides, the CDR3 is TGTGCCAGCAGGTGGGGAGTGAACACTGAAGCTTTCTTT. Its protein product is CASRWGVNTEAFF.